The rows below give T cell receptor beta chains drawn from one sample of a study of early T cells in non-severe SARS-CoV-2 infection. Via MiXCR, TCRdb re-called the 5' RACE reads, giving one row per CDR3 protein. Among approximately 100,000 distinct CDR3 sequences listed, 16% were seen once. The material sequenced was whole blood. All receptors come from an adult who was a healthcare worker with PCR-confirmed SARS-CoV-2 infection or an uninfected control (not recorded which). Both conserved end residues are part of each CDR3. The D gene is left open where the match is weak. Expanded clones get a size class; other rows say once, few or many, or leave the size out.

clone_size d_call j_call v_call cdr3_aa cdr3_nt
few NA TRBJ1-2 TRBV4-1 CASSQIGYGYTF TGCGCCAGCAGCCAAATCGGCTATGGCTACACCTTC
few TRBD2 TRBJ2-2 TRBV29-1 CSVKETSAGGELFF TGCAGCGTCAAGGAGACTAGCGCCGGCGGGGAGCTGTTTTTT
NA NA TRBJ2-4 TRBV7-9 CASSPPDEGTKNIQYF TGTGCCAGCAGCCCCCCGGACGAGGGCACCAAAAACATTCAGTACTTC
few NA TRBJ2-7 TRBV28 CASSTRSYEQYF TGTGCCAGCAGTACCCGCTCCTACGAGCAGTACTTC
few NA TRBJ2-7 TRBV21-1 CASITSYEQYF TGTGCCAGCATCACAAGCTACGAGCAGTACTTC
few NA TRBJ1-3 TRBV6-5 CASSSYSSSASGNTIYF TGTGCCAGCAGTTCCTACAGCTCCAGTGCCTCTGGAAACACCATATATTTT
NA TRBD1 TRBJ2-7 TRBV5-1 CASSFRGTGGEQYF TGCGCCAGCAGCTTTCGCGGGACAGGGGGCGAGCAGTACTTC
NA TRBD1 TRBJ1-1 TRBV2 CASGTQGGGEAFF TGTGCCAGCGGAACACAGGGGGGAGGTGAAGCTTTCTTT
few NA TRBJ1-2 TRBV11-3 CASSFPGIYGYTF TGTGCCAGCAGCTTTCCGGGGATCTATGGCTACACCTTC
many NA TRBJ2-7 TRBV4-3 CASSQDQGRAYEQYF TGCGCCAGCAGCCAAGATCAAGGCAGAGCCTACGAGCAGTACTTC
few NA TRBJ1-2 TRBV7-9 CASRGDDGYTF TGTGCCAGCAGGGGTGACGATGGCTACACCTTC
NA NA TRBJ2-7 TRBV28 CASSLFPLRTQYF TGTGCCAGCAGTTTGTTCCCTCTCCGGACGCAGTACTTC
few NA TRBJ1-3 TRBV7-9 CASSPGRWRSSGNTIYF TGTGCCAGCAGCCCAGGAAGATGGCGGAGCTCTGGAAACACCATATATTTT